This T cell receptor (beta chain) was retrieved from a study of OX40 agonist ivuxolimab in advanced cancers. Unmatched junction bases numbered 8, after V lost 5 bases and J lost 0 bases. The CDR3 is made up of 19 amino acids. The germline CDR1 and CDR2 sequences are MNHEY and SMNVEV (reference sequence). Profiling relied on immunoSEQ multiplex PCR, and the TCRdb table lists in-frame clones only, not all of them. This table has around 84,000 clones, nearly 95% appearing once. The specimen was CD4+ or CD8+ T cells sorted from blood, collected in a trial of the OX40 agonist ivuxolimab. The chain links TRBV27 to TRBJ2-6; 12 bases are a match to TRBD1. This sequence was found in an adult with an advanced solid tumor such as melanoma, head and neck, liver or kidney cancer. Here the CDR3 DNA reads TGTGCCAGCAGTCTCTTTCCGGGACAGGGGGCCTCTGGGGCCAACGTCCTGACTTTC. This encodes CASSLFPGQGASGANVLTF. Based on the CDR3 plus reference TRBV27 and TRBJ2-6, the full variable domain is EAQVTQNPRYLITVTGKKLTVTCSQNMNHEYMSWYRQDPGLGLRQIYYSMNVEVTDKGDVPEGYKVSRKEKRNFPLILESPSPNQTSLYFCASSLFPGQGASGANVLTFGAGSRLTVL.